This T cell receptor (beta chain) was captured in a study of blood T cell repertoires in COVID-19. Study in general: Both acute and convalescent COVID-19 samples were obtained from the United States, Italy and Spain. Sources were T cells, B-cell-depleted T cells, or PBMCs; the material itself was cDNA or gDNA.

Germline V gene data show CDR1 as MNHNS and CDR2 as SASEGT. This CDR3 comprises 16 residues. J lost 7 bases, V lost 0 bases, and 8 bases had no gene match. Clones were sequenced by immunoSEQ multiplex PCR, and TCRdb holds only the in-frame ones, with some missing. Among around 140,000 clones, roughly 80% were seen once, and the ten largest hold 3% to 4.5%. The TCR sequence derives from a man in his 70s who had recovered from COVID-19. The genes are TRBV6-1 and TRBJ2-7; 11 positions match TRBD2. Input material: peripheral blood. CDR3 coding DNA: TGTGCCAGCAGTGAAGCAAAAACTAGCGGGAGTAGGGAGCAGTACTTC. This gives the protein CASSEAKTSGSREQYF.